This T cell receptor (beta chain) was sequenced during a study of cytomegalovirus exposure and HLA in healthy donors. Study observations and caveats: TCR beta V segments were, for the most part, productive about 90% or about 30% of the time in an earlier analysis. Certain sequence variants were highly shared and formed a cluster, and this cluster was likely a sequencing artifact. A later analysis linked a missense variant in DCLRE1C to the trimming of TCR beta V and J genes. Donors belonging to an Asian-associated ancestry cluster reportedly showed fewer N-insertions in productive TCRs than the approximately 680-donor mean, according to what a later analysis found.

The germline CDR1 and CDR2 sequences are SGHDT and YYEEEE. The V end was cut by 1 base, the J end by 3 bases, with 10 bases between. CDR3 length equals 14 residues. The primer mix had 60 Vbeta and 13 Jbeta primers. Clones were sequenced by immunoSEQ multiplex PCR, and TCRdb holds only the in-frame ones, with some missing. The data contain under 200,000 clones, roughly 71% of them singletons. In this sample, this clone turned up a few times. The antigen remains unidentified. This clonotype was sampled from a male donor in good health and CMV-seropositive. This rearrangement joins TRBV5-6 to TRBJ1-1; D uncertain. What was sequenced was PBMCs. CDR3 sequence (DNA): TGTGCCAGCAGCTTGTGGCCCAGTGACACTGAAGCTTTCTTT. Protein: CASSLWPSDTEAFF.